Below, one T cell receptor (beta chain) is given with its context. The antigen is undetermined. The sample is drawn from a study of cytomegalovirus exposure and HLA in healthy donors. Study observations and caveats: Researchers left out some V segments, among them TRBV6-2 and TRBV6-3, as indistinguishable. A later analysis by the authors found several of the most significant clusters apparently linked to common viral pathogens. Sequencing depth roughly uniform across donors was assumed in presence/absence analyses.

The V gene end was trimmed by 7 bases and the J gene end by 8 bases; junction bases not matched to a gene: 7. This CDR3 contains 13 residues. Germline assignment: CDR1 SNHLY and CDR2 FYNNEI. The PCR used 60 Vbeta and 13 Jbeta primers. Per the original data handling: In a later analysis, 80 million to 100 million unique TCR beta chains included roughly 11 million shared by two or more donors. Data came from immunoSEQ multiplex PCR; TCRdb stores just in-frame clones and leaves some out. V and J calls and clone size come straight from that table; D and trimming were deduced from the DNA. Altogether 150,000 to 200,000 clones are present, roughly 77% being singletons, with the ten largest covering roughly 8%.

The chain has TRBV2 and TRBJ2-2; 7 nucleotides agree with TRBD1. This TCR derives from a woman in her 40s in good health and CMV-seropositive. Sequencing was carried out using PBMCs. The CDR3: CASTMTGKGELFF. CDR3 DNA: TGTGCCAGCACGATGACAGGGAAGGGGGAGCTGTTTTTT.